Sequencing of this T cell receptor beta chain was carried out in a study of Ad26.COV2.S vaccination and SARS-CoV-2 variants. Study at large: Among those in the COV1001 Ad26.COV2.S trial arm was the donor.

There are 15 residues in the CDR3. The germline V gene encodes CDR1 MNHEY and CDR2 SVGAGI. Trimming at V came to 0 bases and at J to 8 bases, leaving 8 bases not matched to a gene. With regard to this clone: What it binds is unknown.

Only in-frame clones appear in the TCRdb table, and some are missing; sequencing was by immunoSEQ multiplex PCR. The top ten clones hold roughly 1.5% of a sample with about 680,000 clones, 89% of them seen once. Treatment defined: around 19 received Ad26.COV2.S at low or high dose, single or two shots; 5 received placebo; per-sample allocation not given. Collection of samples fell on day 63 after the first vaccine or placebo injection. Study-wide points: Across vaccine and placebo recipients, the breadth of non-spike TCRs was similar. Spike-specific CD8+ and CD4+ T cell responses reportedly showed substantial breadth after vaccination.

This clonotype was obtained from a person between 18 and 65 years old who received the Ad26.COV2.S COVID-19 vaccine or a placebo. This chain joins TRBV6-5 and TRBJ1-2; TRBD1 matches 8 bases. Sequencing was performed on peripheral blood, taken in a trial of Ad26.COV2.S vaccine versus placebo. The CDR3 DNA reads TGTGCCAGCAGTTACTCGAGGCAGGGGGCGAGCGGCTACACCTTC. It codes for CASSYSRQGASGYTF.